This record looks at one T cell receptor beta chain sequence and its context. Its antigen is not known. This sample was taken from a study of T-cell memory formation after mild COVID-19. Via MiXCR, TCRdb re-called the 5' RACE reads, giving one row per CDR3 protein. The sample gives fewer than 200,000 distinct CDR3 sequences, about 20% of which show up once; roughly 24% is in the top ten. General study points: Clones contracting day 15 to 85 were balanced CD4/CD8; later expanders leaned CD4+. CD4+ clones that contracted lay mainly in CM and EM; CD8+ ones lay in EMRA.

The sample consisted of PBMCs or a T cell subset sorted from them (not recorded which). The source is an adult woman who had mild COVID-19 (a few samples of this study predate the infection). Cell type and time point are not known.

CDR3: CASSQGGGERTHNEQFF. CDR3 in DNA: TGCGCCAGCAGCCAAGGGGGCGGGGAAAGGACCCACAATGAGCAGTTCTTC. The J gene is TRBJ2-1, the V gene TRBV4-1, with D tentatively TRBD2 (6 bases). V was pared by 1 base and J by 5 bases, with 18 bases between. Germline V CDR1 and CDR2: MGHRA, YSYEKL. The CDR3 covers 17 residues.